These 9 T cell receptor beta chains came from one sample sequenced in a study of T cells in Graves' hyperthyroidism and ophthalmopathy. RNA transcripts served as the template for amplifying TCR beta CDR3 regions. The HTBI primer set was used in a first-round RT-PCR of the TCR CDR3. TCRdb processed the multiplex PCR reads anew with MiXCR; each CDR3 protein has one entry. The table lists a few hundred thousand distinct CDR3 sequences, 46% of them singletons, with roughly 19% in the top ten. The sample consisted of peripheral blood or thyroid tissue (not recorded which). The receptors were sampled from an adult woman with Graves' disease, either hyperthyroidism or ophthalmopathy (not recorded which).

This clonotype was recorded at least ten times. This rearrangement joins TRBV10-3 to TRBJ2-7; 8 positions match TRBD1. Trimming at V came to 6 bases and at J to 6 bases, leaving 7 bases not matched to a gene. The CDR3 runs to 13 residues. CDR1 ENHRY and CDR2 SYGVKD come from the germline V gene. The CDR3 reads CAISGRGQAEQYF. As DNA, the CDR3 is TGTGCCATCAGCGGTAGGGGACAGGCCGAGCAGTACTTC.

This sequence joins TRBV12-3 or TRBV12-4 and TRBJ2-7; 7 bases are a match to TRBD2. This CDR3 contains 15 residues. V lost 6 bases to trimming and J lost 7 bases; unmatched junction nucleotides: 15. CDR3 DNA: TGTGCCAGCAGGCTCCGGGAGGCACCCCACAATGAGCAGTACTTC. Amino acids: CASRLREAPHNEQYF.

In the case of this clonotype: It is unclear where the CDR3 begins or ends on the DNA, so no DNA is shown, and the CDR3 is as TCRdb lists it. The V gene is TRBV7-9, the J gene TRBJ2-7. The CDR3 spans 20 residues, counting both ends. CDR1 SEHNR and CDR2 FQNEAQ come from the germline V gene (reference sequence). CDR3: CASSLVPVYGYTFGSGEQYF.

The chain recombines TRBV5-1 with TRBJ1-1, with no clear D. Germline values: CDR1 SGHRS, CDR2 YFSETQ. The CDR3 has 16 residues. The V end lost 4 bases, the J end lost 6 bases, and 22 bases lay between the germline ends. The CDR3 DNA reads TGCGCCAGCAGCCCATGGCAGGTGAAAGATGACGCTGAAGCTTTCTTT. Its protein is CASSPWQVKDDAEAFF.

The chain recombines TRBV25-1 with TRBJ1-6; D is perhaps TRBD1 (5 bases). V was pared by 4 bases and J by 7 bases, with 17 bases between. The germline CDR1 and CDR2 sequences are MGHDK and SYGVNS. The CDR3 is made up of 16 amino acids. This CDR3 reads CASSASKGRENSPLHF. CDR3 DNA: TGTGCCAGCAGTGCTAGTAAGGGACGGGAAAATTCACCCCTCCACTTT.

This clonotype was observed at least ten times. This chain links TRBV7-2 with TRBJ2-7; TRBD1 or TRBD2 may be the D gene (5 bases each). This CDR3 has 14 residues. The germline gives CDR1 SGHTA, CDR2 FQGNSA. The V gene lost 4 bases and the J gene lost 3 bases, with 13 bases spanning the gap. The CDR3: CASSYSGTLYEQYF. The CDR3 nucleotides are TGTGCCAGCAGCTACTCCGGGACCCTCTACGAGCAGTACTTC.

On this clonotype: One end of the junction fails to match germline, which may point to a read error. This chain joins TRBV7-7 and TRBJ2-7; TRBD2 agrees at 8 bases. Germline CDR1 and CDR2: SSHAT and FNYEAQ (reference sequence). The CDR3 is 13 amino acids. CDR3: CARWAGGSYEQYF. CDR3 nucleotide sequence: TGTGCTAGATGGGCGGGAGGCTCCTACGAACAGTACTTC.

The genes are TRBV5-1 and TRBJ1-1, with 9 nucleotides matching TRBD1. The CDR3 is made up of 14 amino acids. Losses at the gene ends were 4 bases for V and 3 bases for J; bases not matched to a gene: 4. From germline, CDR1 is SGHRS and CDR2 YFSETQ. This CDR3 is CASSARQGDTEAFF. CDR3 DNA sequence: TGCGCCAGCAGCGCTAGACAGGGGGACACTGAAGCTTTCTTT.

This clonotype was counted a single time. The J gene is TRBJ2-7, the V gene TRBV29-1; D not resolved. Trimming pared 4 bases from V and 4 bases from J, leaving 8 bases between. CDR1 and CDR2 from the germline V gene are SQVTM and ANQGSEA. The CDR3 length is 11 residues. DNA of the CDR3: TGCAGCGTTGTCCGTCATTACGAGCAGTACTTC. This translates into CSVVRHYEQYF.